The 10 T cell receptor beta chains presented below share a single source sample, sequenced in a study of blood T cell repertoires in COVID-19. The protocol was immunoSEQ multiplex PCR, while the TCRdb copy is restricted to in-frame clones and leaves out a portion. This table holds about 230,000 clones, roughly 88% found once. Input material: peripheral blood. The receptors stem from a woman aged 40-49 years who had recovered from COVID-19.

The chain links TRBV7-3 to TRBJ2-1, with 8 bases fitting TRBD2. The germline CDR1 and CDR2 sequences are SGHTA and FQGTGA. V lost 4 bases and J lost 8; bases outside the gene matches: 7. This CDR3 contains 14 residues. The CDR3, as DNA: TGTGCCAGCAGCTCGGGGACTAGGCTGGATGAGCAGTTCTTC. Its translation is CASSSGTRLDEQFF. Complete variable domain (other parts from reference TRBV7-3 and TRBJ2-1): GAGVSQTPSNKVTEKGKYVELRCDPISGHTALYWYRQSLGQGPEFLIYFQGTGAADDSGLPNDRFFAVRPEGSVSTLKIQRTERGDSAVYLCASSSGTRLDEQFFGPGTRLTVL.

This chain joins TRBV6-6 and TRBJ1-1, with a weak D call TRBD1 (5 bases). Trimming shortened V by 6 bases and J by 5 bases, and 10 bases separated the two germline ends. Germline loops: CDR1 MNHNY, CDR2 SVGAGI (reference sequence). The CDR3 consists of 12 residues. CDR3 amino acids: CASRIRETEAFF. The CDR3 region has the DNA TGTGCCAGCAGAATCAGGGAAACTGAAGCTTTCTTT.

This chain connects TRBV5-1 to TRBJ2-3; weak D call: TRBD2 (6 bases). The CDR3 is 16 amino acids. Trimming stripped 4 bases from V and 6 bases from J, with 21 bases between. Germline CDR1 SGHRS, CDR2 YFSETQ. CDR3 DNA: TGCGCCAGCAGCACCGGGACTGACAGCGCAGCGGATACGCAGTATTTT. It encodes CASSTGTDSAADTQYF.

CDR3 residues: CASSRDRGANEQFF. In nucleotides, the CDR3 is TGTGCCAGCAGCAGGGACAGGGGGGCCAATGAGCAGTTCTTC. V usage is TRBV6-6 and J usage is TRBJ2-1; TRBD1 aligns across 11 bases. The germline V gene has CDR1 MNHNY and CDR2 SVGAGI (reference sequence). The length of the CDR3 is 14 residues. Germline trimming cut 6 bases from V and 6 bases from J; bases unmatched to any gene: 4.

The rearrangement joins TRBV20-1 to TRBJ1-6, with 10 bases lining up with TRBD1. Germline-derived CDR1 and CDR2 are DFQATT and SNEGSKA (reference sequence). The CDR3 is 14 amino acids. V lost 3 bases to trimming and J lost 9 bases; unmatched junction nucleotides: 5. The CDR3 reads CSASSGQGGSPLHF. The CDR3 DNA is TGCAGTGCTAGTTCCGGACAGGGGGGTTCACCCCTCCACTTT.

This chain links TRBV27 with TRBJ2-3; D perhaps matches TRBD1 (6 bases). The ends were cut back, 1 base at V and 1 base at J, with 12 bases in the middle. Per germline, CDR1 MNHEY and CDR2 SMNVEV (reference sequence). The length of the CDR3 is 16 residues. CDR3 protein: CASSLFSGVGTDTQYF. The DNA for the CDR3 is TGTGCCAGCAGTTTATTTTCAGGGGTGGGCACAGATACGCAGTATTTT.

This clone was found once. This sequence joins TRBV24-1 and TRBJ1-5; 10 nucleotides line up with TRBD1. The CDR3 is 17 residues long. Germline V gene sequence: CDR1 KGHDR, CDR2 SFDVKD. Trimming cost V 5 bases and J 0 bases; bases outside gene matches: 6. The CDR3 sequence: CATSGSGTGDSNQPQHF. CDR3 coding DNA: TGTGCCACCAGTGGATCCGGGACAGGGGATAGCAATCAGCCCCAGCATTTT.

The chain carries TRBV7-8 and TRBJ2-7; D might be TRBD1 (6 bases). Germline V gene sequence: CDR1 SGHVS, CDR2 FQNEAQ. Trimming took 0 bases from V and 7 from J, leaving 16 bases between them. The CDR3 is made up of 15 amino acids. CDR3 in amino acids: CASSLAGQGMGEQYF. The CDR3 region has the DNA TGTGCCAGCAGCTTAGCAGGGCAGGGGATGGGGGAGCAGTACTTC.

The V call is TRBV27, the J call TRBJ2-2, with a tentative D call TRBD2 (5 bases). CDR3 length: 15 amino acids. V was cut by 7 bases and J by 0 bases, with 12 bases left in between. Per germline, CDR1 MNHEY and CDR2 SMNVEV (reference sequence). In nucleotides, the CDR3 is TGTGCCAGCAAGAACGAGGGTACGAACACCGGGGAGCTGTTTTTT. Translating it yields CASKNEGTNTGELFF.

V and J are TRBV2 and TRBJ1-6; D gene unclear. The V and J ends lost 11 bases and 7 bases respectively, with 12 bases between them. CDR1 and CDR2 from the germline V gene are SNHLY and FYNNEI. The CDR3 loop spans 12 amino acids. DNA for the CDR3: TGTGCCTCAAATGGGAGGAATTCACCCCTCCACTTT. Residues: CASNGRNSPLHF.